The 17 T cell receptor beta chains reported below all come from one sample, sequenced in a study of CD8 T cells in ankylosing spondylitis. General study findings and limits: Ankylosing spondylitis blood appeared to be characterized by a TCR beta motif of eight highly homologous variants.

For these receptors, no antigen is known. MiXCR was run by TCRdb on the 5' RACE reads, yielding one entry per CDR3 protein. The sample holds about 220,000 distinct CDR3 sequences, 15% to 20% seen once. Sequencing was performed on blood, either unsorted or a sorted T cell fraction (not recorded which). The receptors were sampled from a male donor with ankylosing spondylitis.

In DNA, the CDR3 is TGTGCCAGCAGGAAGGGACCCCCAGGAGAGCTGTTTTTT. Its translation: CASRKGPPGELFF. V is TRBV6-2 or TRBV6-3 and J is TRBJ2-2; the D call may be TRBD1 or TRBD2 (5 bases each). V lost 6 bases to trimming and J lost 11 bases, with 16 bases between them. The CDR3 consists of 13 residues. Germline CDR1 is MNHEY and CDR2 is SVGEGT.

In this sample, this clonotype turned up a few times. The chain is built from TRBV6-1 and TRBJ2-5, with 7 bases identical to TRBD2. The ends lost 7 bases at V and 5 bases at J; junction bases unmatched: 10. The CDR3 runs to 14 residues. Looked up from germline, CDR1 is MNHNS and CDR2 is SASEGT. The CDR3 nucleotides read TGTGCCAGCAACGGGGGAGGGCCCTCTGAGACCCAGTACTTC. The encoded protein is CASNGGGPSETQYF.

This chain joins TRBV11-2 and TRBJ2-1; 8 positions match TRBD2. There are 15 residues in the CDR3. Unmatched junction bases numbered 8, after V lost 0 bases and J lost 10 bases. Germline CDR1 reads SGHAT; CDR2 reads FQNNGV. The CDR3 loop is CASSLEGREVDEQFF. The CDR3 nucleotides are TGTGCCAGCAGCTTAGAGGGGCGGGAGGTGGACGAGCAGTTCTTC.

This clonotype was observed a handful of times. The chain has TRBV10-2 and TRBJ1-5, with D unclear. CDR1 WSHSY and CDR2 SAAADI come from the germline V gene. The CDR3 has 12 amino acids. V lost 0 bases to trimming and J lost 7 bases, with 4 bases between them. The CDR3 region has the DNA TGCGCCAGCAGTGAGTCATGGCAGCCCCAGCATTTT. It specifies CASSESWQPQHF.

This rearrangement joins TRBV6-2 or TRBV6-3 to TRBJ1-1, with 12 bases that match TRBD1. Germline trimming cut 2 bases from V and 0 bases from J; bases unmatched to any gene: 7. The germline CDR1 and CDR2 sequences are MNHEY and SVGEGT. This CDR3 is 18 amino acids long. CDR3 loop: CASSYGPGTGGMNTEAFF. CDR3 DNA: TGTGCCAGCAGTTACGGGCCCGGGACAGGGGGCATGAACACTGAAGCTTTCTTT.

J is TRBJ2-5 and V is TRBV12-3 or TRBV12-4, with D uncertain. Trimming removed 3 bases at V and 5 bases at J, with 10 bases between. The CDR3 extends over 13 amino acids. The CDR3 here is CASSLVDEETQYF. The CDR3 region has the DNA TGTGCCAGCAGTTTGGTCGACGAGGAGACCCAGTACTTC.

The chain joins TRBV5-4 to TRBJ1-1; no firm D call. Germline V gene lookup returns CDR1 SGHNT and CDR2 YYREEE (reference sequence). This CDR3 comprises 13 residues. V lost 6 bases to trimming and J lost 1 base, with 10 bases between them. The CDR3 loop reads CASTGWGNTEAFF. In DNA form, the CDR3 reads TGTGCCAGCACCGGGTGGGGGAACACTGAAGCTTTCTTT.

This clonotype was detected only a few times. This chain links TRBV7-8 with TRBJ2-1; 10 positions agree with TRBD2. Germline V CDR1 and CDR2: SGHVS, FQNEAQ. Losses at the gene ends were 3 bases for V and 0 bases for J; bases not matched to a gene: 2. This CDR3 is built from 16 residues. For the CDR3, the DNA is TGTGCCAGCAGCTTCGGACTAGCGGTCTCCTACAATGAGCAGTTCTTC. This encodes CASSFGLAVSYNEQFF.

This clonotype was seen only a few times. V is TRBV5-1 and J is TRBJ2-5, with D hard to call. Trimming left V 0 bases short and J 2 bases short, with 14 bases between. The germline CDR1 and CDR2 sequences are SGHRS and YFSETQ. This CDR3 region has 16 residues. DNA for the CDR3: TGCGCCAGCAGCTTGGCCATGGTTTCGGTACAAGAGACCCAGTACTTC. This codes for CASSLAMVSVQETQYF. The entire variable domain, with the rest obtained from reference TRBV5-1 and TRBJ2-5, is as follows: KAGVTQTPRYLIKTRGQQVTLSCSPISGHRSVSWYQQTPGQGLQFLFEYFSETQRNKGNFPGRFSGRQFSNSRSEMNVSTLELGDSALYLCASSLAMVSVQETQYFGPGTRLLVL.

The CDR3 sequence is CASSVGTSGEETQYF. DNA for the CDR3: TGTGCCAGCAGCGTGGGAACTAGCGGAGAAGAGACCCAGTACTTC. The rearrangement joins TRBV9 to TRBJ2-5, with 8 bases lining up with TRBD2. The germline gives CDR1 SGDLS, CDR2 YYNGEE. After removal of 2 bases from V and 3 bases from J, the junction contained 6 bases not matched to a gene. CDR3 length: 15 amino acids.

The chain joins TRBV3-1 to TRBJ1-1; D is ambiguous. CDR1 LGHDT and CDR2 YNNKEL come from the germline V gene (reference sequence). The CDR3 length is 15 residues. The V end was cut by 1 base, the J end by 0 bases, with 9 bases between. This chain's CDR3 is CASSQAAVLNTEAFF. The CDR3 region has the DNA TGTGCCAGCAGCCAAGCGGCAGTGCTGAACACTGAAGCTTTCTTT.

The gene calls are TRBV4-2 and TRBJ2-2; 11 bases match TRBD2. V lost 0 bases to trimming and J lost 6 bases; unmatched junction nucleotides: 9. The CDR3 runs 18 residues. CDR1 is LGHNA, CDR2 YNFKEQ, per germline. CDR3 region: CASSQETLAGDWAGELFF. As DNA, the CDR3 is TGTGCCAGCAGCCAAGAAACACTAGCGGGGGACTGGGCCGGGGAGCTGTTTTTT.

In its sample, this clonotype was seen a few times. This may be a read error: a much more frequent sequence differs by one nucleotide. The V call is TRBV7-9, the J call TRBJ2-7; D not resolved. Germline lookup yields CDR1 SEHNR and CDR2 FQNEAQ (reference sequence). This CDR3 comprises 10 residues. The CDR3 DNA is TGTGCCAGCAGCTCCCACGAGCAGTACTTC. Translating gives CASSSHEQYF.

This clonotype has a count of ten or more. This sequence joins TRBV12-3 or TRBV12-4 and TRBJ1-5; the D gene is possibly TRBD1 (5 bases). This CDR3 region has 12 residues. V was clipped by 3 bases and J by 9 bases, with 9 bases between them. The CDR3 protein is CASSFDSRPQHF. The CDR3 DNA reads TGTGCCAGCAGTTTCGACAGCCGGCCCCAGCATTTT.

The sample holds a few counts of this clonotype. The chain carries TRBV2 and TRBJ1-1; perhaps TRBD1 as D (6 bases). The CDR3 has 14 amino acids. Germline lookup yields CDR1 SNHLY and CDR2 FYNNEI. V was shortened by 9 bases and J by 0 bases, with 14 bases between the two germline ends. The DNA of the CDR3 is TGTGCCAGTACCACGGGACAAATGAACACTGAAGCTTTCTTT. Encoded protein: CASTTGQMNTEAFF. Supplemented by reference TRBV2 and TRBJ1-1, the full variable domain reads EPEVTQTPSHQVTQMGQEVILRCVPISNHLYFYWYRQILGQKVEFLVSFYNNEISEKSEIFDDQFSVERPDGSNFTLKIRSTKLEDSAMYFCASTTGQMNTEAFFGQGTRLTVV.

In this sample, this clonotype is large. V is TRBV28 and J is TRBJ2-1; 12 nucleotides align to TRBD2. V lost 1 base and J lost 0; bases outside the gene matches: 1. The germline V gene has CDR1 MDHEN and CDR2 SYDVKM. The CDR3 length is 17 residues. The CDR3 sequence: CASSLSTSGSSYNEQFF. CDR3 in DNA: TGTGCCAGCAGTTTATCGACTAGCGGGAGCTCCTACAATGAGCAGTTCTTC.

The V call is TRBV30, the J call TRBJ2-7; 7 bases align to TRBD2. The germline V gene has CDR1 GTSNPN and CDR2 SVGIG (reference sequence). The V segment lost 2 bases and the J segment 2 bases; nucleotides outside the gene matches: 3. The CDR3 has 13 amino acids. CDR3 loop: CAWSTGGTYEQYF. CDR3 nucleotide sequence: TGTGCCTGGAGTACGGGGGGAACCTACGAGCAGTACTTC.